This T cell receptor beta chain was documented in a study of cytomegalovirus exposure and HLA in healthy donors (dated by TCRdb to about 2017). With respect to the entire study: According to an earlier analysis of 587 of the donors, about 179 million T cells yielded roughly 110 million unique TCR beta sequences and approximately 300 Gb of sequence data. Roughly 300 gigabases of sequencing data and approximately 85 million unique TCR sequences were included in an early release covering roughly 600 HLA-typed donors. The genetic ancestry cluster associated with self-reported Caucasian donors included around four fifths of the approximately 430 genotyped donors. The study aimed to test whether signatures of past pathogen exposure could be identified by cataloging public T cell receptors. The study profiled the T cell repertoires of hundreds of subjects by immunosequencing and related them to cytomegalovirus serostatus. A separate validation cohort of about 110 different subjects was used in addition to the 666-subject first cohort. The study combined high-throughput TCR immunosequencing, statistical association of individual TCRs with disease status, and machine learning to predict cytomegalovirus infection status. In a later analysis, previously published TCR beta repertoires from 550 to 750 donors were re-analyzed and high-resolution HLA genotyping was added so that TCR occurrence patterns could be studied. The later analysis used no new phenotypic data to find candidate immune exposures, relying instead on TCR beta sequences and their occurrence across donors. In an earlier analysis of 587 of the donors, high-throughput TCR beta sequencing was used to judge whether each TCR beta V gene segment behaved as functional or pseudogenic. Alongside the repertoire data, information on donor age, sex, ethnicity and CMV serostatus was compiled. Genome-wide SNP genotypes for about three fifths of the roughly 700 donors were used in a later genetic analysis, which treated that subset as a discovery cohort. All discovery cohort repertoires had been generated using a single sequencing platform. Class I and class II HLA loci were covered by the typing at four-digit resolution. Typing coverage differed by locus: A, B, C, DRB1 and DQB1 were typed in about 629-640 donors, DQA1 in about 500, DPA1 in some 610, and DPB1 in just under 490. Five DR-DQ haplotypes were treated as single units for association and clustering because of strong linkage in the cohort. Across 300 to 500 genotyped donors of the cohort, an average of approximately 240,000 unique TCR beta nucleotide sequences per donor were sequenced, and roughly 18% of those sequences were non-productive. Paper-wide results and their limitations: Sequencing depth was assumed to be roughly uniform across donors in the presence/absence analyses, though that assumption may not hold. Some IMGT-functional V segments, including TRBV6-2 and TRBV6-3, could not be told apart with the 87-base-pair reads, so those segments were excluded. In a later analysis, most CMV-associated TCR beta chains were found to appear HLA-restricted, with HLA associations seemingly driven largely by CMV exposure. The authors suggested that the approach could potentially be extended to other disease states and immunological phenotypes. A later analysis found that TCR association rates varied across HLA loci, with DRB1 alleles showing the most associated TCRs and HLA-C alleles the fewest. In a later genetic analysis, fewer N-insertions in productive TCRs were reported among donors in an Asian-associated ancestry cluster than the approximately 630-donor mean. In a later analysis, HLA-associated TCR beta chains showed more clonal expansion and lower generation probabilities than non-associated chains that were equally common. Strong co-occurrence of HLA alleles, especially DR and DQ, made assigning TCR associations to individual alleles difficult. In an earlier analysis of about 600 of the donors, most TCR beta V segments appeared in productive rearrangements about 87% or about 30% of the time, broadly matching IMGT annotations. A later genetic analysis associated a missense DCLRE1C variant with V-gene and J-gene trimming of TCR beta chains, and an independent cohort replicated the association. Roughly 15 rarely observed V segments, including chromosome 9 orphons, were excluded from the earlier analysis of just under 600 of the donors because counts were too low. Across donors, most TCR sequences were observed very rarely, whereas some public TCRs were present in many individuals. CMV serostatus was the only immune exposure information available for the cohort. A later analysis associated roughly 17,000 TCR beta sequences with specific HLA alleles at a false discovery rate of 0.05. Several of the top co-occurrence clusters appeared to be linked to parvovirus B19, influenza, CMV and Epstein-Barr virus, according to a later analysis. A further reported finding was that TCR beta sequences accurately predicted the HLA-A and HLA-B alleles for most subjects in the first cohort. Three of the identified cytomegalovirus-associated TCR beta chains were confirmed in vitro to be specific for cytomegalovirus antigens. Because HLA typing was unavailable for some donors at each locus, only the typed subset was used in association tests. A group of highly shared sequence variants was considered likely to be a technical artifact of the sequencing pipeline. The cohort was sequenced for TCR beta chains only, and without alpha or paired-chain data the features that could be detected were limited. The study listed approximately 150 TCR beta chains as associated with cytomegalovirus. Correlated functional status among segregating V segments might be attributable to linkage disequilibrium, but an unknown experimental factor could not be ruled out. The classifier was reported to diagnose cytomegalovirus status with high specificity and sensitivity in both the original and validation cohorts.

Remarks on this clone: Its target antigen remains unknown. Nothing much larger sits one base from this clone, and base qualities are not available.

The cohort consisted of some 670 healthy bone marrow donors. At the time of sampling, all cohort members were nominally healthy, though unrecorded immune exposures were likely present. The donor was CMV seronegative and was included in the group of approximately 350 seronegative cohort members. Each donor provided a peripheral blood sample, and peripheral blood mononuclear cells were used for TCR beta sequencing. Genomic DNA extraction from the blood cell samples was performed with the Qiagen DNeasy Blood Extraction Kit. The germline V gene supplies CDR1 MDHEN and CDR2 SYDVKM. From the cysteine up to the phenylalanine, the CDR3 has a length of 14 residues. The CDR3 DNA has 42 bases and is translated from base 1. A distance of 16 bases separates the germline ends of V and J, which lose 8 bases and 3 bases respectively. Libraries came from the immunoSEQ multiplex PCR assay. A mixture of 60 forward primers for TCR Vbeta segments and 13 reverse primers for TCR Jbeta segments was used in the multiplex PCR. The CDR3 region of rearranged TCR beta genes was amplified from genomic DNA with a multiplex PCR assay. The Illumina HiSeq System was used to sequence the amplified TCR beta libraries as 87-base-pair reads. The authors' analysis ran thus. Across the 700 or so repertoires, a later analysis counted around 80 million unique TCR beta chains, 9 million to 14 million of which were shared by at least two donors. Raw reads were error-corrected and collapsed into unique sequences with a nearest-neighbor algorithm that merged closely related sequences to remove PCR and sequencing errors. V, D and J gene segments were assigned by aligning CDR3 sequences to IMGT reference sequences. Each retained sequence needed at least a six-nucleotide match to both a V gene segment and a J gene segment. A rearrangement was called productive if the CDR3 had no stop codons and remained in frame with V and J, and every other rearrangement was called non-productive. CDR3 was defined by IMGT convention, running from the second conserved V-encoded cysteine to the conserved J-encoded phenylalanine. In an earlier analysis of some 550 of the donors, sequences lacking an unambiguous match to a single V gene segment were excluded. An earlier analysis of some 500 of the donors classified V segments as functional when productive rearrangements were above 56.7% and as segregating when the standard deviation between donors was above 5%. A statistical classification framework was built for diagnosing cytomegalovirus status from the catalog of TCR beta chain sequences. In a later analysis, TCR nucleotide sequences were compared against IMGT/GENE-DB human TR gene sequences so that V and J genes could be assigned. The TCRdist pipeline was used in a later analysis to assign CDR3 sequences and most-parsimonious VDJ recombination scenarios. In a later analysis, each TCR beta chain was defined by its CDR3 amino acid sequence together with its V-gene family, and reads without a unique V-gene family were excluded. A later analysis removed several hundred highly shared, low-generation-probability nucleotide sequences to deal with suspected cross-contamination and a sequencing artifact. A later analysis calculated a clonal expansion index for each public chain from normalized within-repertoire ranks of inferred template counts. In a later analysis, generation probabilities were computed with a VDJ recombination model fitted to out-of-frame rearrangements, and the resulting probabilities were checked against IGoR. A later analysis scored TCR-TCR, TCR-HLA and TCR-CMV co-occurrence with hypergeometric tests, applying a repertoire-size bias correction to TCR pairs. To estimate false discovery rates, a later analysis permuted the HLA or CMV assignments 20 times. A later analysis grouped co-occurring TCRs with DBSCAN, adding TCRdist sequence similarity when clustering within HLA-allele-positive subsets. Repertoires with fewer than 30,000 or more than 120,000 public chains were left out of co-occurrence clustering, as were five repertoires with anomalous nucleotide sharing. TCRdb holds this immuneACCESS table with in-frame rearrangements only. Some clones are missing; in checked studies, unresolved V genes explain under half, and the rest has no known cause. Clonal size and the V and J genes are those of that table, whereas D and trimming came from the DNA. Recorded for this sample are hundreds of thousands of clones; about 80% of them occurred a single time. The ten largest clones add up to around 1.4% of the sample.

This sequence was found in a girl aged 10 to 17 in good health and CMV-seronegative. The sequence is built from TRBV28 and TRBJ1-2; a tentative D match to TRBD1 spans 5 bases. Material for sequencing was PBMCs. This receptor has the CDR3 CASCPGETYYGYTF. DNA sequence: TGTGCCAGCTGCCCGGGGGAGACCTACTATGGCTACACCTTC.